This T cell receptor (beta chain) emerged from a study of T-cell reconstitution after alpha-beta-depleted transplantation in children. Preparation of the TCRbeta library involved a method that used unique molecular identifiers. TCRdb re-called the PCR reads with MiXCR, one entry per CDR3 protein. There are around 450,000 distinct CDR3 sequences in the sample; 15% to 20% occur only once, and under 30% lies in the top ten. There are 15 residues in the CDR3. Looked up from germline, CDR1 is SGHNT and CDR2 is YENEEA. Trimming at V came to 4 bases and at J to 5 bases, leaving 10 bases not matched to a gene.

The rearrangement uses TRBV11-3 and TRBJ2-5; 7 bases agree with TRBD1. This receptor was taken from a boy less than two years old who had a stem cell transplant for Wiskott-Aldrich syndrome, so the T cells may come from the graft donor. The material was PBMCs, mostly from graft donor cells, obtained 360 days after TCRalphabeta/CD19-depleted stem cell transplant. CDR3 amino acids: CASSSVAGGWETQYF. CDR3 bases: TGTGCCAGCAGCTCGGTGGCAGGGGGTTGGGAGACCCAGTACTTC. Drawing the rest from reference TRBV11-3 and TRBJ2-5, the complete variable domain is EAGVVQSPRYKIIEKKQPVAFWCNPISGHNTLYWYLQNLGQGPELLIRYENEEAVDDSQLPKDRFSAERLKGVDSTLKIQPAELGDSAVYLCASSSVAGGWETQYFGPGTRLLVL.